This T cell receptor beta chain was sequenced in a study of blood T cell repertoires in COVID-19. Background on the study: Whether acute or convalescent, the COVID-19 samples came from the United States, Italy and Spain. Sample material is recorded as cDNA or gDNA derived from T cells, B-cell-depleted T cells, or PBMCs.

With 6 bases clipped from V and 5 bases from J, the junction kept 10 bases outside the gene matches. This CDR3 has 15 residues. Germline CDR1 is MNHEY and CDR2 is SVGAGI. In the original workflow: It was from reference gene primer amplification that nucleated cell counts were estimated. TCRdb's table, derived via immunoSEQ multiplex PCR, lists solely in-frame clones and lacks some. That table gives V, J and clone size, and the DNA gave D and trimming. The sample gives 150,000 to 170,000 clones, roughly 83% of which show up once; around 28% is in the top ten. This chain connects TRBV6-5 to TRBJ2-5; TRBD1 aligns across 9 bases. Sequenced: peripheral blood. This clonotype was sampled from a woman in her fifties or sixties with acute or convalescent COVID-19. CDR3 DNA sequence: TGTGCCAGCAGCCTACGCCTCGGGACAGGGGAGACCCAGTACTTC. Amino acids: CASSLRLGTGETQYF.